The 2 T cell receptor beta chains below all came from one sample that was sequenced in a study of T cells in Graves' hyperthyroidism and ophthalmopathy. The TCR beta CDR3 regions underwent amplification using RNA transcripts as the source. Researchers ran a first-round RT-PCR on the TCR CDR3 using the HTBI primer set. TCRdb re-derived calls from the multiplex PCR reads in MiXCR, one entry per CDR3 protein. Of roughly 360,000 distinct CDR3 sequences listed, less than 15% are singletons. The source material was blood. The receptors come from a man aged 30 to 39 with Graves' hyperthyroidism that later progressed to Graves' ophthalmopathy.

The CDR3 DNA reads TGCAGTGCTACCCCCAGAGACGTTGGGCAAGAGACCCAGTACTTC. It translates to CSATPRDVGQETQYF. The rearrangement uses TRBV20-1 and TRBJ2-5, with unresolved D. Germline CDR1 and CDR2: DFQATT and SNEGSKA (reference sequence). V was pared by 4 bases and J by 2 bases, with 17 bases between. The CDR3 runs to 15 residues.

This clonotype has a handful of counts. The chain carries TRBV10-3 and TRBJ1-5; TRBD1 is a possible D gene (6 bases). CDR1 and CDR2 from the germline V gene are ENHRY and SYGVKD. The CDR3 covers 14 residues. Trimming cost V 4 bases and J 7 bases, with 14 bases left between them. Here the CDR3 DNA reads TGTGCCATCAGTGGTGATGGGGGCAGACAGCCCCAGCATTTT. This sequence encodes CAISGDGGRQPQHF.